Presented here are 10 T cell receptor beta chains from one specimen sequenced in a study of blood T cell repertoires in COVID-19. Clones were read by immunoSEQ multiplex PCR, and TCRdb kept only the in-frame ones, dropping some. The sample records under 300,000 clones, more than 75% being singletons. Sequenced material: peripheral blood. The receptors were gathered from a woman aged 70-85 years with active or convalescent COVID-19.

This clone was detected only once. The chain is built from TRBV7-3 and TRBJ2-1, with D maybe TRBD1 (6 bases). CDR3 size: 14 residues. CDR1 SGHTA and CDR2 FQGTGA come from the germline V gene. Trimming removed 5 bases from V and 8 bases from J, with 16 bases in between. CDR3 loop: CASSITGTKDEQFF. DNA for the CDR3: TGTGCCAGCAGCATCACCGGGACAAAGGATGAGCAGTTCTTC.

This clone was seen only once. The CDR3 here is CASSPRTGENNSPLHF. Here the CDR3 DNA reads TGTGCCAGCAGCCCTCGAACAGGGGAAAATAATTCACCCCTCCACTTT. V gene TRBV9 combines with J gene TRBJ1-6, with 7 bases matching TRBD1. This CDR3 is 16 amino acids long. V lost 4 bases and J lost 5; bases outside the gene matches: 9. In germline, CDR1 is SGDLS, CDR2 YYNGEE.

V gene TRBV5-6 combines with J gene TRBJ2-4; D is unresolved. V dropped 4 bases and J dropped 1 base, with 9 bases sitting between them. The V gene's germline CDR1 is SGHDT and CDR2 YYEEEE. This CDR3 is 14 amino acids long. The CDR3 nucleotides read TGTGCCAGCAGCATTACTACCGCCAAAAACATTCAGTACTTC. As protein: CASSITTAKNIQYF.

V is TRBV7-2 and J is TRBJ1-1; perhaps TRBD1 as D (5 bases). V lost 5 bases, J lost 8 bases, and 12 bases lay in between. The CDR3 loop spans 12 amino acids. Germline CDR1 is SGHTA and CDR2 is FQGNSA. CDR3 sequence (DNA): TGTGCCAGCAGCCTGTTGACAGCGGAAGCTTTCTTT. Translating gives CASSLLTAEAFF.

This clone is a singleton in its sample. The chain recombines TRBV18 with TRBJ1-5; weak D call: TRBD1 (6 bases). V was shortened by 5 bases and J by 3 bases, with 14 bases between the two germline ends. The germline CDR1 and CDR2 sequences are KGHSH and LQKENI. The CDR3 covers 15 residues. For the CDR3, the DNA is TGTGCCAGCTCATCGGGACAAAGTCCCAATCAGCCCCAGCATTTT. Protein product: CASSSGQSPNQPQHF.

CDR3 in DNA: TGTGCCAGCACTTCTCCTCGGACAGGTGGGGTCACCCTCCACTTT. Translated, it gives CASTSPRTGGVTLHF. This chain connects TRBV7-2 to TRBJ1-6; 7 bases align to TRBD1. Germline V gene sequence: CDR1 SGHTA, CDR2 FQGNSA. The CDR3 totals 15 residues. V trimming: 7 bases; J trimming: 14 bases; junction bases outside the gene matches: 17.

This sequence joins TRBV13 and TRBJ1-5; D is perhaps TRBD1 (6 bases). V was pared by 5 bases and J by 6 bases, with 17 bases between. CDR1 is PRHDT, CDR2 FYEKMQ, per germline (reference sequence). This CDR3 contains 15 residues. The CDR3 sequence: CASSPIQGIRQPQHF. CDR3 bases: TGTGCCAGCAGCCCAATACAGGGAATTCGTCAGCCCCAGCATTTT.

The rearrangement uses TRBV5-6 and TRBJ1-1; no firm D call. Germline values: CDR1 SGHDT, CDR2 YYEEEE. V lost 7 bases to trimming and J lost 1 base, with 11 bases between them. The CDR3 is 13 amino acids. CDR3 in DNA: TGTGCCAGCCAAAGCCTGAAGAACACTGAAGCTTTCTTT. Encoded protein: CASQSLKNTEAFF.

V is TRBV6-1 and J is TRBJ2-7, with TRBD1 identical over 7 bases. With 2 bases clipped from V and 4 bases from J, the junction kept 5 bases outside the gene matches. The CDR3 extends over 14 amino acids. Germline V gene sequence: CDR1 MNHNS, CDR2 SASEGT. CDR3 nucleotide sequence: TGTGCCAGCAGTGAATTAGGGGGCCGGTACGAGCAGTACTTC. Residues: CASSELGGRYEQYF.

This chain links TRBV6-5 with TRBJ1-4; 10 bases line up with TRBD1. Germline lookup yields CDR1 MNHEY and CDR2 SVGAGI. This CDR3 contains 15 residues. Losses at the gene ends were 6 bases for V and 7 bases for J; bases not matched to a gene: 8. CDR3 sequence: CASSSVGQGSEKLFF. CDR3 nucleotide sequence: TGTGCCAGCAGCTCTGTGGGACAGGGGAGTGAAAAACTGTTTTTT.